A single TCR beta chain is shown here with its context. The sample belongs to a study of blood T cell repertoires in COVID-19. Whole-study context: The origin of the acute and convalescent COVID-19 samples was the United States, Italy and Spain. T cells, B-cell-depleted T cells, or PBMCs provided the cDNA or gDNA that served as material.

Authors' methods: Nucleated cell counts were estimated from reference gene primer amplification. The repertoire was sequenced with immunoSEQ multiplex PCR; TCRdb's copy has only in-frame clones and lacks some. V and J calls plus clone size are reproduced from that table; the DNA served to infer D and trimming. The sample holds over 20,000 clones, almost 95% seen once. Source material: peripheral blood. The source of this sequence is a human donor in a cohort sampled during active COVID-19.

The CDR3 region has the DNA TGTGCCAGCAGTTTATGGAGTGTCGTTAGCAATCAGCCCCAGCATTTT. Its protein product is CASSLWSVVSNQPQHF. This chain connects TRBV28 to TRBJ1-5; D not resolved. The CDR3 runs to 16 residues. Trimming shortened V by 0 bases and J by 0 bases, and 9 bases separated the two germline ends. Germline V CDR1 and CDR2: MDHEN, SYDVKM.